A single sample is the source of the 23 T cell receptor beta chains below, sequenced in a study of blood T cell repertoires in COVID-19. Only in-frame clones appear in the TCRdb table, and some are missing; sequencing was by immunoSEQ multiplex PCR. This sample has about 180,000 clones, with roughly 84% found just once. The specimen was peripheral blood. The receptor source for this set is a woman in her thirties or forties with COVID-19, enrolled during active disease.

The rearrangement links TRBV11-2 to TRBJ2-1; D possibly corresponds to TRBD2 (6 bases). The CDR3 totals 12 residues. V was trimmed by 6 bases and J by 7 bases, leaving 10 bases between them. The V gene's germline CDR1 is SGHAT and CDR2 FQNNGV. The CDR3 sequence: CASSLGTNEQFF. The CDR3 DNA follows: TGTGCCAGCAGTCTGGGGACTAATGAGCAGTTCTTC.

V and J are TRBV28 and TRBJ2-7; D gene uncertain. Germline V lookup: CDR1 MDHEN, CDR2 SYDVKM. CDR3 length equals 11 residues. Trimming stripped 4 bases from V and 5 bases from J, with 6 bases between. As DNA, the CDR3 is TGTGCCAGCAGTTATCCGGACGAGCAGTACTTC. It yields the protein CASSYPDEQYF.

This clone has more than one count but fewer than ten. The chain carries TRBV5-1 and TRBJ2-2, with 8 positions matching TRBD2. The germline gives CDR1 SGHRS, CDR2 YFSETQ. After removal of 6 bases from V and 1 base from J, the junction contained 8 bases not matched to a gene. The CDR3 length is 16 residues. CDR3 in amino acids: CASTGRARENTGELFF. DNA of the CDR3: TGCGCCAGCACCGGGAGGGCCAGGGAGAACACCGGGGAGCTGTTTTTT.

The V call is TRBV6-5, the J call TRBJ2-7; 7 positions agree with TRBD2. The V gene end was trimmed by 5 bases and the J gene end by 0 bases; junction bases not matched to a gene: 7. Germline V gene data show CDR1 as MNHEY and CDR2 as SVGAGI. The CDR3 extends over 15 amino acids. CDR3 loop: CASSRTAGASYEQYF. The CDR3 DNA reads TGTGCCAGCAGTCGAACGGCGGGAGCCTCCTACGAGCAGTACTTC.

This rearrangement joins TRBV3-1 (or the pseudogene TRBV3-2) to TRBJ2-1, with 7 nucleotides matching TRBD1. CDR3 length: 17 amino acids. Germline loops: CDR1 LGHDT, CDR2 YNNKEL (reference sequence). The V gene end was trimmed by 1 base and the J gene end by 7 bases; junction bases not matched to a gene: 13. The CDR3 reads CASSQGLSVSGGNEQFF. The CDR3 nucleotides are TGTGCCAGCAGCCAAGGTTTAAGTGTCTCAGGGGGTAATGAGCAGTTCTTC.

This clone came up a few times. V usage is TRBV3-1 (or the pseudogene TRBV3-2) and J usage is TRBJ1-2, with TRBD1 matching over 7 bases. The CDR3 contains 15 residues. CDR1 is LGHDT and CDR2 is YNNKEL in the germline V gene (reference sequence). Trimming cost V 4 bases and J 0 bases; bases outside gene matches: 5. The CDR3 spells CASSLQGQSNYGYTF. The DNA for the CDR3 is TGTGCCAGCAGCCTGCAGGGACAGTCTAACTATGGCTACACCTTC.

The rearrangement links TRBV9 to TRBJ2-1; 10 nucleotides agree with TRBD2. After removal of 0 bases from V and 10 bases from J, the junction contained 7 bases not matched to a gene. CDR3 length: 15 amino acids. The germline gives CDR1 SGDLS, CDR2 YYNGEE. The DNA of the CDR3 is TGTGCCAGCAGCGTAGAGCGTCTAGCGGGGGCAGAGCAGTTCTTC. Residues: CASSVERLAGAEQFF.

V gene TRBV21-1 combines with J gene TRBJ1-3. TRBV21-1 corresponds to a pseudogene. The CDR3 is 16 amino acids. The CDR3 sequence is CASSKRGSISGNTIYF. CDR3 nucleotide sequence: TGTGCCAGCAGCAAACGGGGGTCAATCTCTGGAAACACCATATATTTT.

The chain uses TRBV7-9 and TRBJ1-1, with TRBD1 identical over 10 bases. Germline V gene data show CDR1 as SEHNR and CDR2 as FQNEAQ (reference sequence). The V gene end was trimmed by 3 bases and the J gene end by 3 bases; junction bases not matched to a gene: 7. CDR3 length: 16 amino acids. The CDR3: CASSFDRGLGDTEAFF. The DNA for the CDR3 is TGTGCCAGCAGCTTCGACAGGGGGCTAGGGGACACTGAAGCTTTCTTT.

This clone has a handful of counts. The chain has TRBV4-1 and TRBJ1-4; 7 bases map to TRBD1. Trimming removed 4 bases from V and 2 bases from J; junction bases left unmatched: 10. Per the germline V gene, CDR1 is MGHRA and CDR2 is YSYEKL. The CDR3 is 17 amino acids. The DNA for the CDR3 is TGCGCCAGCAGCCGAGGGGACAGCAATCCTACTAATGAAAAACTGTTTTTT. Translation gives CASSRGDSNPTNEKLFF.

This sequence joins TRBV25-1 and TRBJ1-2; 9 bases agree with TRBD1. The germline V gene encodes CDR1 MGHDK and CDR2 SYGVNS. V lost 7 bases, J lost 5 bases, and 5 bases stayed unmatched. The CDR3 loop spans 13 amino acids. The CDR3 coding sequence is TGTGCCAGCACGGACAGGGGTGTATATGGCTACACCTTC. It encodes CASTDRGVYGYTF.

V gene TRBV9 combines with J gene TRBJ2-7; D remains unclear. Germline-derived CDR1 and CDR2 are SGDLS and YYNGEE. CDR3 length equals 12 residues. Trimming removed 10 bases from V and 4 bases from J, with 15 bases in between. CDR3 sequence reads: CAAPGVRYEQYF. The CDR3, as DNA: TGTGCCGCCCCCGGAGTCCGGTACGAGCAGTACTTC.

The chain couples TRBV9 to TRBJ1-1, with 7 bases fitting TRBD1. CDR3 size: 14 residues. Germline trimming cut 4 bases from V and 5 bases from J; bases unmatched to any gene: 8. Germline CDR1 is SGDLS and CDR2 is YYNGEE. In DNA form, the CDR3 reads TGTGCCAGCAGCCCGTGGGACAGTCGAACTGAAGCTTTCTTT. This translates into CASSPWDSRTEAFF.

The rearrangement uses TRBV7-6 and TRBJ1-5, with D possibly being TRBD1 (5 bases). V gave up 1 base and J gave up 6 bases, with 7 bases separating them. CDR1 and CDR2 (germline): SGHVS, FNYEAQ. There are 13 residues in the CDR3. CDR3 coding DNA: TGTGCCAGCAGCTTAGGGGGGGGTCAGCCCCAGCATTTT. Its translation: CASSLGGGQPQHF.

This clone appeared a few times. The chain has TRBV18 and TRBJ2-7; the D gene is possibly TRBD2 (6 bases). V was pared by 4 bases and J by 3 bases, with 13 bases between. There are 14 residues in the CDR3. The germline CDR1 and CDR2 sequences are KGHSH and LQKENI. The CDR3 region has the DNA TGTGCCAGCTCACTAGATAGCGGAAGCTACGAGCAGTACTTC. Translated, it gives CASSLDSGSYEQYF.

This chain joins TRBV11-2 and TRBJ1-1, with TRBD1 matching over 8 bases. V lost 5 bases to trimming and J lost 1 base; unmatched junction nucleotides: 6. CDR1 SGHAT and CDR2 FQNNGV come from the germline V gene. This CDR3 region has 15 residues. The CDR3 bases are TGTGCCAGCAGCATAAGGACAGGGCAGAACACTGAAGCTTTCTTT. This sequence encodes CASSIRTGQNTEAFF.

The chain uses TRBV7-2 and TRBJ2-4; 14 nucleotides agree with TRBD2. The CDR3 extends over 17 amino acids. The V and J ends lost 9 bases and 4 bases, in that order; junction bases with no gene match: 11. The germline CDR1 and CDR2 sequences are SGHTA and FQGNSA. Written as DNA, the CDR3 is TGTGCCAGTGGGGGGGGGACTAGCGGGAGTGTTAAAAACATTCAGTACTTC. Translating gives CASGGGTSGSVKNIQYF.

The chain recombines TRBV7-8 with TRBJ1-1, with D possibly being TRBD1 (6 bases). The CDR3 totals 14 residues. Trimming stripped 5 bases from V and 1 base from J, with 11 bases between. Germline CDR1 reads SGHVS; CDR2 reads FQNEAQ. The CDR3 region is CASSTGQQNTEAFF. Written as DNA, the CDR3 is TGTGCCAGCAGCACTGGACAGCAGAACACTGAAGCTTTCTTT. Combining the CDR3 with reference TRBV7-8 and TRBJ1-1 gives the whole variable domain GAGVSQSPRYKVAKRGQDVALRCDPISGHVSLFWYQQALGQGPEFLTYFQNEAQLDKSGLPSDRFFAERPEGSVSTLKIQRTQQEDSAVYLCASSTGQQNTEAFFGQGTRLTVV.

The CDR3 DNA sequence: TGCGCCAGCAGATCCAAGGACCCCCTCGAGGGCACCGGGGAGCTGTTTTTT. It translates to CASRSKDPLEGTGELFF. V and J are TRBV5-1 and TRBJ2-2, with D possibly matching TRBD2 (5 bases). Looked up from germline, CDR1 is SGHRS and CDR2 is YFSETQ. Trimming pared 5 bases from V and 4 bases from J, leaving 21 bases between. The CDR3 covers 17 residues.

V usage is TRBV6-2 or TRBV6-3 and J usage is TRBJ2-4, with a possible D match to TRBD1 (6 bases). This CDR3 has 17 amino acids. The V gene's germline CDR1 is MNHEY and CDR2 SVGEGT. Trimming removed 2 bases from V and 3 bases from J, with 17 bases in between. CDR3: CASSYPKRAGDKNIQYF. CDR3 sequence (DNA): TGTGCCAGCAGTTACCCAAAACGGGCAGGGGACAAAAACATTCAGTACTTC.

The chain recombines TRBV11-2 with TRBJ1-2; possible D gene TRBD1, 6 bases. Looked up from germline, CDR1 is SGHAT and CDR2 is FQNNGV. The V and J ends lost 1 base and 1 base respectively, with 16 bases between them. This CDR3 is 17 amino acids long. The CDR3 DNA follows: TGTGCCAGCAGCTTAGTGGCCCAGACAGGTGTTAACTATGGCTACACCTTC. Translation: CASSLVAQTGVNYGYTF.

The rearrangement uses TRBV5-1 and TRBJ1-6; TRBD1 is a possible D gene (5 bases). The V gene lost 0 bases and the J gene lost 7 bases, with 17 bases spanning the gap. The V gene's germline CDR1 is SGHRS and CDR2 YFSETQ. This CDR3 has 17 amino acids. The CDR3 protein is CASSLAGARQLNSPLHF. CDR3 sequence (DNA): TGCGCCAGCAGCTTGGCCGGCGCGAGACAGCTCAATTCACCCCTCCACTTT.

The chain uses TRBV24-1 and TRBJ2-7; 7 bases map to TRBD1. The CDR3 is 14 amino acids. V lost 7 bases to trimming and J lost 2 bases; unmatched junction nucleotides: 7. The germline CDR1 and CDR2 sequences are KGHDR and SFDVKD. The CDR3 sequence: CATSDRAGTYEQYF. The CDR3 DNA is TGTGCCACCAGCGACAGGGCCGGAACCTACGAGCAGTACTTC.